This T cell receptor (beta chain) was profiled in a study of blood T cell repertoires in COVID-19. The overall study: Collection of acute and convalescent COVID-19 samples took place in the United States, Italy and Spain. PBMCs, B-cell-depleted T cells, or T cells were the source of the cDNA or gDNA that made up the material.

TCRdb's table, derived via immunoSEQ multiplex PCR, lists solely in-frame clones and lacks some. The repertoire includes around 340,000 clones, around 86% of them detected once, and roughly 4% sits in the top ten. The CDR3 covers 15 residues. The V and J ends lost 6 bases and 1 base, in that order; junction bases with no gene match: 8. Germline CDR1 is KGHSH and CDR2 is LQKENI. Participants came from roughly 23 US areas, aged roughly 18 to 89 years. In assigning cohorts, the study relied on participant-reported clinical history. The chain carries TRBV18 and TRBJ2-5, with TRBD2 matching 7 bases. The clonotype originates from a woman in her thirties or forties with acute COVID-19. Sequencing used PBMCs or T cells enriched from blood (not recorded which). CDR3 sequence (DNA): TGTGCCAGCTCGCGAAGCGGGGCACTCCAAGAGACCCAGTACTTC. Translated, it gives CASSRSGALQETQYF.